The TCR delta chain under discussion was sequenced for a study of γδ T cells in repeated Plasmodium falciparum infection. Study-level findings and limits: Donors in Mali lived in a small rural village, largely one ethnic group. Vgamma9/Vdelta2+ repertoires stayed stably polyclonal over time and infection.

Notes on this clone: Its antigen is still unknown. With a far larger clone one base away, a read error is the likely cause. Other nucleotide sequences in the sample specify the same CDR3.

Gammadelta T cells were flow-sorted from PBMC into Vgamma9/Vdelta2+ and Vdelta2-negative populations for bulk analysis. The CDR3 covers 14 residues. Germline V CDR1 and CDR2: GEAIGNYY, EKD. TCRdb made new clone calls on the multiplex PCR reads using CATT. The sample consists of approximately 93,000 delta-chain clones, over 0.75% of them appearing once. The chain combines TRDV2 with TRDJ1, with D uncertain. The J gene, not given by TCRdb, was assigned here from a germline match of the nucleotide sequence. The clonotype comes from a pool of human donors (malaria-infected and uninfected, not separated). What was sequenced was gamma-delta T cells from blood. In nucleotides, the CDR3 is TGTGCCTGCGACACCGTCTCCATAACCGATAAACTCATCTTT. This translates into CACDTVSITDKLIF.